The subject of this entry is one T cell receptor beta chain. The antigen remains undetermined. The data were taken from a study of T cell responses to AZD1222 COVID-19 vaccine. Data came from immunoSEQ multiplex PCR; TCRdb stores just in-frame clones and leaves some out. The sample consists of 200,000 or so clones, about 92% of them appearing once. CDR3 length: 12 residues. Per the germline V gene, CDR1 is SQVTM and CDR2 is ANQGSEA. V gave up 6 bases and J gave up 2 bases; unmatched junction bases: 3. Study-wide results and caveats: Unmutated variant regions are reportedly targeted by nearly half of spike-specific TCRs. Spike-spanning, vaccine-associated CD4 TCRs were dominant at 160-218 and 743-854. Most donors were white British, females outnumbered males, and clonal diversity was possibly underestimated. The study sampled repertoires only after the peak T cell response.

This receptor was obtained from an adult in good health. The specimen comprised peripheral blood, sampled on day 0 of MenACWY control vaccination. The rearrangement uses TRBV29-1 and TRBJ2-7; 8 nucleotides match TRBD1. The CDR3 nucleotides read TGCAGCGTGTCAGGGGGCCCCTACGAGCAGTACTTC. It codes for CSVSGGPYEQYF.